Listed below are T cell receptor beta chains from one sample, sequenced in a study of blood T cell repertoires in COVID-19. Clones were sequenced by immunoSEQ multiplex PCR, and TCRdb holds only the in-frame ones, with some missing. In the table there are some 38,000 clones, around three quarters of which are singletons. Material: peripheral blood. These receptors came from a woman aged 70-85 years with acute or convalescent COVID-19. Both conserved end residues are part of each CDR3. Fields, in order: J gene, clone size, V gene, CDR3 protein. For some rows the clone size is stated as once, few or many, or as a class when expanded; others skip it.

TRBJ2-1,once,TRBV10-1,CASSDRNLAEQFF
TRBJ1-2,.,TRBV27,CASTSRGGGHYGYTF
TRBJ2-7,.,TRBV6-1,CASSGLLAGVPNNYYEQYF
TRBJ2-1,.,TRBV5-1,CASSPSRQGAWNEQFF
TRBJ2-7,.,TRBV6-5,CASSYGTSGEYEQYF
TRBJ2-1,.,TRBV6-6,CASSRRGSYNEQFF
TRBJ2-1,few,TRBV28,CASSWGTSGDEQFF
TRBJ1-1,.,TRBV18,CASSTPGGIEAFF
TRBJ1-2,.,TRBV29-1,CSVENRVGYGYTF
TRBJ2-5,medium-sized,TRBV10-3,CAISGRTGGGETQYF
TRBJ1-1,.,TRBV5-1,CASSLTGVGFLMNTEAFF
TRBJ2-1,.,TRBV28,CASSFRLAGDRNEQFF
TRBJ2-5,.,TRBV4-2,CASSQDLTSGGAKQETQYF
TRBJ2-5,.,TRBV29-1,CSVEGQGTFGASQETQYF
TRBJ1-5,.,TRBV6-6,CASTSTGTPSNQPQHF
TRBJ2-3,.,TRBV19,CASSSRGSGGSWDTQYF